The text below deals with one T cell receptor beta chain. The antigen remains unidentified. The data stem from a study of cytomegalovirus exposure and HLA in healthy donors. As for the study in general: HLA-typed donors contributed some 77 million unique TCRs, which were held in an early data release. Study findings and constraints: Data from an earlier analysis indicated that most TCR beta V segments were productive either about 87% or about 30% of the time. As a later analysis revealed, most CMV-associated TCR beta chains appeared HLA-restricted. Most TCR sequences were uncommon, yet certain public TCRs appeared in many donors.

This CDR3 region has 15 residues. Germline loops: CDR1 MGHRA, CDR2 YSYEKL. Unmatched junction bases numbered 11, after V lost 4 bases and J lost 8 bases. PCR primers comprised 60 Vbeta and 13 Jbeta primers. Clones were sequenced by immunoSEQ multiplex PCR, and TCRdb holds only the in-frame ones, with some missing. The data hold approximately 190,000 clones, with approximately 70% observed a single time. The rearrangement uses TRBV4-1 and TRBJ1-2, with TRBD1 matching over 9 bases. The source is a man aged 40-49 years in good health and CMV-seropositive. Material: PBMCs. In DNA, the CDR3 is TGCGCCAGCAGCCCGGGGGACAGGGAGGGGAGCGGCTACACCTTC. It yields the protein CASSPGDREGSGYTF.